What follows are 23 T cell receptor beta chains derived from one specimen sequenced in a study of T cells in localized non-small cell lung cancer. Clones were sequenced by immunoSEQ multiplex PCR, and TCRdb holds only the in-frame ones, with some missing. The data contain fewer than 2,000 clones, under 45% of them singletons. The sequenced sample was normal lung tissue next to the tumor, obtained before any cancer treatment. These receptors all stem from an older male donor with stage III squamous cell lung carcinoma.

A word on this clone: Some base is unread or ambiguous, which is why its residue reads as X. The J gene is TRBJ1-5, the V gene TRBV6-8; D is possibly TRBD1 (6 bases). Germline V CDR1 and CDR2: MNHGY, SAAAGT. The V end was cut by 4 bases, the J end by 7 bases, with 17 bases between. This CDR3 is 15 amino acids long. As DNA, the CDR3 is TGTGCCAGCAGTTCYAAACGAGGGGGTGGGCAGCCCCAGCATTTT. Encoded protein: CASSXKRGGGQPQHF. The complete CDR3 protein is CASSSKRGGGQPQHF.

This clone was detected only a few times. This chain uses TRBV11-3 with TRBJ2-2; 7 bases agree with TRBD1. The V segment lost 2 bases and the J segment 5 bases; nucleotides outside the gene matches: 5. Germline assignment: CDR1 SGHNT and CDR2 YENEEA. CDR3 length: 15 residues. The chain's CDR3 is CASSLFRGWTGELFF. The CDR3, as DNA: TGTGCCAGCAGCTTATTCAGGGGGTGGACCGGGGAGCTGTTTTTT.

The chain employs TRBV19 and TRBJ2-5; 8 bases agree with TRBD1. Germline V CDR1 and CDR2: LNHDA, SQIVND (reference sequence). The CDR3 runs to 14 residues. J was trimmed by 2 bases and V by 10 bases; bases with no gene match: 9. CDR3 nucleotide sequence: TGTGCCATCAAAAGGACAGGGAGTCAAGAGACCCAGTACTTC. This gives the protein CAIKRTGSQETQYF.

This chain uses TRBV30 with TRBJ1-1; D is ambiguous. CDR3 length: 12 residues. Germline V gene lookup returns CDR1 GTSNPN and CDR2 SVGIG (reference sequence). V was shortened by 4 bases and J by 0 bases, with 6 bases between the two germline ends. The CDR3 nucleotides are TGTGCCTGGACCGACTTGAACACTGAAGCTTTCTTT. This gives the protein CAWTDLNTEAFF.

The sample holds a few counts of this clone. This rearrangement joins TRBV15 to TRBJ1-1; D is perhaps TRBD1 (6 bases). This CDR3 is 15 amino acids long. Germline loops: CDR1 LNHNV, CDR2 YYDKDF (reference sequence). Trimming pared 0 bases from V and 5 bases from J, leaving 13 bases between. In DNA, the CDR3 is TGTGCCACCAGCAGAGAACTAGGGACACGGACTGAAGCTTTCTTT. Amino acid sequence: CATSRELGTRTEAFF.

This clone was counted a few times. V and J are TRBV11-3 and TRBJ1-4; 7 nucleotides line up with TRBD1. The V gene's germline CDR1 is SGHNT and CDR2 YENEEA. The CDR3 has 15 amino acids. The V gene end was trimmed by 5 bases and the J gene end by 0 bases; junction bases not matched to a gene: 3. The CDR3 coding sequence is TGTGCCAGCAGCCTGACAGGGACAACTAATGAAAAACTGTTTTTT. This translates into CASSLTGTTNEKLFF.

This clone has more than one count but fewer than ten. V usage is TRBV11-3 and J usage is TRBJ2-7; 7 bases agree with TRBD1. This CDR3 has 15 amino acids. Looked up from germline, CDR1 is SGHNT and CDR2 is YENEEA. Trimming cost V 3 bases and J 6 bases; bases outside gene matches: 11. The CDR3 coding sequence is TGTGCCAGCAGCTTTGGTGACAGGGTATCGGGCGAGCAGTACTTC. As protein: CASSFGDRVSGEQYF.

There are a few counts of this clone. V is TRBV7-1 and J is TRBJ2-2; D uncertain. TRBV7-1 belongs to the ORF category, with a function that is uncertain. The length of the CDR3 is 13 residues. Trimming removed 4 bases at V and 6 bases at J, with 9 bases between. The CDR3 spells CASSLNSAGELFF. CDR3 nucleotide sequence: TGTGCCAGCAGCTTAAATTCTGCCGGGGAGCTGTTTTTT.

The rearrangement links TRBV19 to TRBJ1-1; 8 bases are shared with TRBD1. This CDR3 spans 13 amino acids. Germline V gives CDR1 LNHDA, CDR2 SQIVND (reference sequence). CDR3 protein: CATRQGLGTEAFF. CDR3 DNA: TGTGCTACCAGACAGGGGCTGGGCACTGAAGCTTTCTTT.

The rearrangement uses TRBV7-7 and TRBJ2-5; D might be TRBD2 (6 bases). There are 15 residues in the CDR3. V lost 5 bases and J 4 bases, leaving 17 bases between the germline ends. In germline, CDR1 is SSHAT, CDR2 FNYEAQ (reference sequence). CDR3 protein: CASSPGTPARETQYF. The CDR3 DNA sequence: TGTGCCAGCAGCCCCGGGACTCCAGCACGAGAGACCCAGTACTTC. Variable domain in full (rest from reference TRBV7-7 and TRBJ2-5): GAGVSQSPRYKVTKRGQDVTLRCDPISSHATLYWYQQALGQGPEFLTYFNYEAQPDKSGLPSDRFSAERPEGSISTLTIQRTEQRDSAMYRCASSPGTPARETQYFGPGTRLLVL.

In its sample, this clone was seen a few times. The chain joins TRBV9 to TRBJ1-5; 8 positions match TRBD1. This CDR3 has 14 amino acids. With 6 bases clipped from V and 4 bases from J, the junction kept 6 bases outside the gene matches. Germline CDR1 and CDR2: SGDLS and YYNGEE. DNA of the CDR3: TGTGCCAGCAAGGGACAGGCCCTAAATCAGCCCCAGCATTTT. It is translated as CASKGQALNQPQHF.

The chain uses TRBV6-8 and TRBJ2-3, with a weak D call TRBD2 (8 bases). The germline V and J ends were trimmed by 8 bases and 6 bases, with 21 bases remaining between them. The CDR3 contains 15 residues. Germline-derived CDR1 and CDR2 are MNHGY and SAAAGT. DNA of the CDR3: TGTGCCAGCGAGGGGGCGGAAGCGGGGGAGGATACGCAGTATTTT. Amino acids: CASEGAEAGEDTQYF.

On this clone itself: At one of its ends the junction is not consistent with the germline gene, which may arise from a read error. This chain connects TRBV18 to TRBJ1-2; 8 bases line up with TRBD1. CDR3 length: 15 amino acids. CDR1 KGHSH and CDR2 LQKENI come from the germline V gene. The CDR3 reads CASSPTDRVTDGYTF. CDR3 DNA sequence: TGTGCCAGCTCACCTACGGACAGGGTTACGGACGGCTACACCTTT.

The chain couples TRBV15 to TRBJ1-5; 9 bases map to TRBD1. In germline, CDR1 is LNHNV, CDR2 YYDKDF (reference sequence). V lost 3 bases, J lost 4 bases, and 4 bases stayed unmatched. CDR3 length: 15 residues. The DNA for the CDR3 is TGTGCCACCAGCAGGGGGACAGGGATGAATCAGCCCCAGCATTTT. This gives the protein CATSRGTGMNQPQHF.

This clone appeared a few times. This rearrangement joins TRBV9 to TRBJ2-2; no reliable D call. The CDR3 is 17 amino acids. The ends were cut back, 3 bases at V and 0 bases at J, with 15 bases in the middle. CDR1 and CDR2 (germline): SGDLS, YYNGEE. The CDR3 region is CASSAELWVSNTGELFF. Here the CDR3 DNA reads TGTGCCAGCAGCGCCGAATTATGGGTCTCGAACACCGGGGAGCTGTTTTTT.

This clone was counted only a few times. V is TRBV9 and J is TRBJ1-2; 7 bases align to TRBD1. This CDR3 is built from 14 residues. With V trimmed by 2 bases and J by 4 bases, 5 bases remained unmatched. The germline V gene encodes CDR1 SGDLS and CDR2 YYNGEE. CDR3 DNA: TGTGCCAGCAGCGTGGGGGAGGGGGCCTATGGCTACACCTTC. Its translation: CASSVGEGAYGYTF.

This clone has just a few counts. The chain recombines TRBV30 with TRBJ2-7, with D perhaps matching TRBD1 (5 bases). The CDR3 is 12 amino acids. The germline V gene encodes CDR1 GTSNPN and CDR2 SVGIG (reference sequence). Trimming stripped 1 base from V and 3 bases from J, with 7 bases between. CDR3 nucleotides: TGTGCCTGGAGTGAGGGGCTCTACGAGCAGTACTTC. It is translated as CAWSEGLYEQYF.

This clone appeared a single time. V is TRBV19 and J is TRBJ1-5; a possible D gene is TRBD1 (5 bases). V was pared by 5 bases and J by 4 bases, with 18 bases between. The length of the CDR3 is 16 residues. Germline V gene sequence: CDR1 LNHDA, CDR2 SQIVND (reference sequence). The CDR3 DNA reads TGTGCCAGTAGTCCCGCCCGGGCAGGGAAGAATCAGCCCCAGCATTTT. Translating it yields CASSPARAGKNQPQHF.

V gene TRBV19 combines with J gene TRBJ1-5, with TRBD1 matching 9 bases. The CDR3 has 15 residues. V dropped 3 bases and J dropped 2; count of bases not matched to a gene: 2. Per germline, CDR1 LNHDA and CDR2 SQIVND (reference sequence). CDR3 region: CASSMRQGGNQPQHF. CDR3 DNA sequence: TGTGCCAGTAGTATGAGACAGGGGGGCAATCAGCCCCAGCATTTT. Based on the CDR3 plus reference TRBV19 and TRBJ1-5, the full variable domain is DGGITQSPKYLFRKEGQNVTLSCEQNLNHDAMYWYRQDPGQGLRLIYYSQIVNDFQKGDIAEGYSVSREKKESFPLTVTSAQKNPTAFYLCASSMRQGGNQPQHFGDGTRLSIL.

This clone came up a few times. The chain couples TRBV6-8 to TRBJ1-2, with 7 bases fitting TRBD1. The V segment lost 5 bases and the J segment 4 bases; nucleotides outside the gene matches: 7. From germline, CDR1 is MNHGY and CDR2 SAAAGT. The length of the CDR3 is 14 residues. CDR3 in amino acids: CASSLAGGSYGYTF. CDR3 DNA: TGTGCCAGCAGTCTGGCAGGGGGAAGCTATGGCTACACCTTC.

The V and J genes are TRBV6-8 and TRBJ2-5, with a tentative D call TRBD1 (5 bases). Germline lookup yields CDR1 MNHGY and CDR2 SAAAGT. Between the trimmed V and J ends, which lost 2 bases and 0 bases, there was a span of 10 bases. The CDR3 is made up of 15 amino acids. DNA of the CDR3: TGTGCCAGCAGTTACGCGACAGAGTACCAAGAGACCCAGTACTTC. Protein sequence: CASSYATEYQETQYF.

This chain connects TRBV1 to TRBJ2-5. TRBV1 is annotated as a pseudogene. The CDR3 has 13 residues. The CDR3 reads CASSQDLRETQYF. The CDR3 DNA sequence: TGCGCCAGCAGCCAAGATCTTAGGGAGACCCAGTACTTC.

V usage is TRBV7-2 and J usage is TRBJ1-1; D remains ambiguous. CDR3 length: 13 residues. Germline CDR1 reads SGHTA; CDR2 reads FQGNSA. V lost 5 bases, J lost 3 bases, and 10 bases lay in between. The CDR3: CASSREMDTEAFF. CDR3 DNA sequence: TGTGCCAGCAGCCGCGAAATGGACACTGAAGCTTTCTTT.